The source of this T cell receptor beta chain is a study of blood T cells in healthy people across ages. Combining a sample-barcoded 5' primer with a J-beta primer mix, a second PCR ran for roughly 7 to 12 cycles. Via MiXCR, TCRdb re-called the 5' RACE reads, giving one row per CDR3 protein. The repertoire holds about 510,000 distinct CDR3 sequences, approximately 26% seen once, with over 3.5% in the top ten. Study results and limitations: In long-lived donors, naive CD4+ cell counts and diversity exceeded those of aged donors.

V dropped 4 bases and J dropped 4 bases, with 17 bases sitting between them. The CDR3 is made up of 15 amino acids. Germline assignment: CDR1 LGHDT and CDR2 YNNKEL (reference sequence). This clonotype was found many times. Its antigen is not identified. The sample was also linked to a second study, of T cells of mothers and their children. That paper notes: Maternal samples each gave over 9.5 million TCR beta CDR3 reads, and child samples approximately 3 million each. Thymic selection molds TCR recombination products alike in related and unrelated pairs.

This clonotype was sampled from a boy aged 2 to 10 in good health. The chain uses TRBV3-1 and TRBJ2-7, with TRBD2 as a possible D gene (6 bases). Sequenced material: blood. Here the CDR3 DNA reads TGTGCCAGCAGCCTTAAGTTGGGAGGTCGATACGAGCAGTACTTC. Protein sequence: CASSLKLGGRYEQYF.